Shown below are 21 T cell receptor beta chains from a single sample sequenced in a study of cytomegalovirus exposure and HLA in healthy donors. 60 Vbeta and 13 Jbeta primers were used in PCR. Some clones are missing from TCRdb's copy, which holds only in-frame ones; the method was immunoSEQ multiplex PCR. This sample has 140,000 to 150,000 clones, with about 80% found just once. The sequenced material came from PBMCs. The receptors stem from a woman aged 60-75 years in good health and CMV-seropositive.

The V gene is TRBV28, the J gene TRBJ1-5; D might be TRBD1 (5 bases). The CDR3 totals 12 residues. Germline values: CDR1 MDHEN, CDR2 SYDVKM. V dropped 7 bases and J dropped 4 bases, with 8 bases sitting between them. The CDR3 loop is CASTSGNQPQHF. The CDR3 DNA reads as TGTGCCAGCACCTCAGGGAATCAGCCCCAGCATTTT.

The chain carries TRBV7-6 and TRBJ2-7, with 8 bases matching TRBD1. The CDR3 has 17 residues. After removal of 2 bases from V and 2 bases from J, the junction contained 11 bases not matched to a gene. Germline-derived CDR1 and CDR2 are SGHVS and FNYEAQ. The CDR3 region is CASSLFPGTGETYEQYF. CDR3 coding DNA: TGTGCCAGCAGCTTATTCCCGGGGACAGGCGAAACCTACGAGCAGTACTTC. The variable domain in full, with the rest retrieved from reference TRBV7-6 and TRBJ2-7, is GAGVSQSPRYKVTKRGQDVALRCDPISGHVSLYWYRQALGQGPEFLTYFNYEAQQDKSGLPNDRFSAERPEGSISTLTIQRTEQRDSAMYRCASSLFPGTGETYEQYFGPGTRLTVT.

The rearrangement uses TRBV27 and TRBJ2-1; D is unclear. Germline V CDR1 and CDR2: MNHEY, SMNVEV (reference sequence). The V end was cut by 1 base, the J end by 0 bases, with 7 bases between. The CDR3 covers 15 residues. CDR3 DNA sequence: TGTGCCAGCAGTTTATATTCCCGCTCCTACAATGAGCAGTTCTTC. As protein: CASSLYSRSYNEQFF.

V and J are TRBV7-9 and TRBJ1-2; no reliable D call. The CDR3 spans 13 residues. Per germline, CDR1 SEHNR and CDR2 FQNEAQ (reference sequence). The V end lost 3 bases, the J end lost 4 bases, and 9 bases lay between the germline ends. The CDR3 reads CASSFLSGYGYTF. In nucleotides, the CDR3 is TGTGCCAGCAGCTTCCTTAGTGGCTATGGCTACACCTTC.

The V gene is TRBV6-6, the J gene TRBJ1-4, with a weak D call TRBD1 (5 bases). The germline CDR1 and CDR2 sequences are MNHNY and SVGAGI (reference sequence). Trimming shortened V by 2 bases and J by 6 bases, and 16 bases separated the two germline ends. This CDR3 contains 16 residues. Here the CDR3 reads CASSYRSPRGYEKLFF. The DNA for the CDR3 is TGTGCCAGCAGTTACCGCTCGCCAAGGGGATATGAAAAACTGTTTTTT.

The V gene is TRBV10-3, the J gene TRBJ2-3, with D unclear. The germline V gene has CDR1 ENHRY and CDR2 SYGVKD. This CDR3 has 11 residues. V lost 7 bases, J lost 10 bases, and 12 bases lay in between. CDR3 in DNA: TGTGCCATCAATTTGGATGGAGCGCAGTATTTT. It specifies CAINLDGAQYF.

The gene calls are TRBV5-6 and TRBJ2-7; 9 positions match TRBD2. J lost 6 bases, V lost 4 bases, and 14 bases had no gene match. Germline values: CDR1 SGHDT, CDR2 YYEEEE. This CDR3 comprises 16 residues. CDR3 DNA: TGTGCCAGCAGCGTTATAGCGGGAGCTGGTATTGGCGAGCAGTACTTC. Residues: CASSVIAGAGIGEQYF.

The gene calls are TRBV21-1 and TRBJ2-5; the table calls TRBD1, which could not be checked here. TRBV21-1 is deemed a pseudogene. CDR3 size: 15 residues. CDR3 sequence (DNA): TGTGCCAGCAGCAAAGCGGTCCAGGGCCAAGAGACCCAGTACTTC. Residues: CASSKAVQGQETQYF.

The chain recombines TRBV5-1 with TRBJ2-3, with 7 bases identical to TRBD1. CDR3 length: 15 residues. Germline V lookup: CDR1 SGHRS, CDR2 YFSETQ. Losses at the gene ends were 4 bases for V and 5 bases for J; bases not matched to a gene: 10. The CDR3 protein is CASSRDSTPEDTQYF. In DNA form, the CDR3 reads TGCGCCAGCAGCAGGGACAGTACCCCGGAAGATACGCAGTATTTT. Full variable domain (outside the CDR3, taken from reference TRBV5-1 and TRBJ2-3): KAGVTQTPRYLIKTRGQQVTLSCSPISGHRSVSWYQQTPGQGLQFLFEYFSETQRNKGNFPGRFSGRQFSNSRSEMNVSTLELGDSALYLCASSRDSTPEDTQYFGPGTRLTVL.

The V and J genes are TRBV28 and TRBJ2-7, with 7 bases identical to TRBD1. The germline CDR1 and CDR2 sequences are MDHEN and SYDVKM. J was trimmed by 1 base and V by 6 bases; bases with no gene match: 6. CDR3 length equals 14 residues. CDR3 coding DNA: TGTGCCAGCAGGGGACAGAAAGGGTCCTACGAGCAGTACTTC. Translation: CASRGQKGSYEQYF. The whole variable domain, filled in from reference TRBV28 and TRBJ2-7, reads DVKVTQSSRYLVKRTGEKVFLECVQDMDHENMFWYRQDPGLGLRLIYFSYDVKMKEKGDIPEGYSVSREKKERFSLILESASTNQTSMYLCASRGQKGSYEQYFGPGTRLTVT.

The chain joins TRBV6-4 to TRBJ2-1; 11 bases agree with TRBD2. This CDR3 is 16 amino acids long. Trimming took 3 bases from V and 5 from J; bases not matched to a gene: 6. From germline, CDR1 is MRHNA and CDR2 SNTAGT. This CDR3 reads CASSDHRLAGNNEQFF. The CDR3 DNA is TGTGCCAGCAGTGATCACAGACTAGCGGGAAACAATGAGCAGTTCTTC.

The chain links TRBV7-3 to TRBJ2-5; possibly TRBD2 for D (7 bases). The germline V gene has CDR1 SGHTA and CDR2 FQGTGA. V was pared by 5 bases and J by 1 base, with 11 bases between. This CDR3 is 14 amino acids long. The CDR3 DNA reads TGTGCCAGCAGCCGGGGGGCGGGCCAAGAGACCCAGTACTTC. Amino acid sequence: CASSRGAGQETQYF.

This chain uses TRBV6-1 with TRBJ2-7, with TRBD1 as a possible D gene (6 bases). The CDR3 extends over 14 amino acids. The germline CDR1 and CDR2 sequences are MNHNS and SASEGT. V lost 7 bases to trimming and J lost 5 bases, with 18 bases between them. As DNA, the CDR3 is TGTGCCAGCATCTCGGGCAGGGGTAAGGACGAGCAGTACTTC. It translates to CASISGRGKDEQYF.

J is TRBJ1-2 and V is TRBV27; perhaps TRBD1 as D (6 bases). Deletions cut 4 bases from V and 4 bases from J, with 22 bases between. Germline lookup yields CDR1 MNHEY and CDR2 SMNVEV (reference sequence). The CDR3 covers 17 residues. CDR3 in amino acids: CASSSSRGGGGVYGYTF. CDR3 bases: TGTGCCAGCAGTTCCTCCCGTGGGGGGGGCGGAGTCTATGGCTACACCTTC.

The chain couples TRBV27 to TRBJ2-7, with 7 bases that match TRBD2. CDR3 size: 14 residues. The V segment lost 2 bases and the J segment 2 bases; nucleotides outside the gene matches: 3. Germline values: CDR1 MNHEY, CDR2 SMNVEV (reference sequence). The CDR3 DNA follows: TGTGCCAGCAGTTTAAGCGGGGATGCCTACGAGCAGTACTTC. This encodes CASSLSGDAYEQYF.

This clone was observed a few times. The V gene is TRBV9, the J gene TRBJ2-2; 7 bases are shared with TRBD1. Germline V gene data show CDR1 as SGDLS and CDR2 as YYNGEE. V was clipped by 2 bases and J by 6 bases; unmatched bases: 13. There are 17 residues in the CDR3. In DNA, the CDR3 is TGTGCCAGCAGCGTGGGGACAGCAAAGGCAAACGCCGGGGAGCTGTTTTTT. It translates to CASSVGTAKANAGELFF.

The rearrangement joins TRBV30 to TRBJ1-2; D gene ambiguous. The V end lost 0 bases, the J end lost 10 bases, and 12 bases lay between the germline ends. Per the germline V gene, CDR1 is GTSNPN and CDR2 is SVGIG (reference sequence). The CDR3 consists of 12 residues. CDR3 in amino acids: CAWSVGRPYYTF. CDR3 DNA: TGTGCCTGGAGTGTAGGCAGGCCCTACTACACCTTC. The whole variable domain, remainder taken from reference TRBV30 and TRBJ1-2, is SQTIHQWPATLVQPVGSPLSLECTVEGTSNPNLYWYRQAAGRGLQLLFYSVGIGQISSEVPQNLSASRPQDRQFILSSKKLLLSDSGFYLCAWSVGRPYYTFGSGTRLTVV.

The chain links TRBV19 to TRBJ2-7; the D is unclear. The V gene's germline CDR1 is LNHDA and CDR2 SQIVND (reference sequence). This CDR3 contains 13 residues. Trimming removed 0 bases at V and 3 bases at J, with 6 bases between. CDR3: CASSIERSYEQYF. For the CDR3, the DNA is TGTGCCAGTAGTATAGAACGGAGCTACGAGCAGTACTTC.

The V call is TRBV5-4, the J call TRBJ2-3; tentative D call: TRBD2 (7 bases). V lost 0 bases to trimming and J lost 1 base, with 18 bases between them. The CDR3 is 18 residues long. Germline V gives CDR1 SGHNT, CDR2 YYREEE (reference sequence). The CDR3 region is CASSLAPPGGAGTDTQYF. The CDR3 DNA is TGTGCCAGCAGCTTGGCCCCCCCGGGGGGCGCCGGCACAGATACGCAGTATTTT.

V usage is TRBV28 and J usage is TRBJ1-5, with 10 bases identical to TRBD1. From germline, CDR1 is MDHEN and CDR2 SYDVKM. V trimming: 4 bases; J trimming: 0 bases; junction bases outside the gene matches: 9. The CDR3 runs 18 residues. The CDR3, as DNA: TGTGCCAGCAGTTCACGACAGGGGGCTGTATATAGCAATCAGCCCCAGCATTTT. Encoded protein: CASSSRQGAVYSNQPQHF.

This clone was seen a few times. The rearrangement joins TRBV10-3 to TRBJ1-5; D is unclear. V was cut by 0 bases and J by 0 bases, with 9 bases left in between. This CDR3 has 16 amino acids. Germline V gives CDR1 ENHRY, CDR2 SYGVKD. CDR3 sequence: CAISESRGNSNQPQHF. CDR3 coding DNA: TGTGCCATCAGTGAGTCACGAGGTAATAGCAATCAGCCCCAGCATTTT.